Following are 21 T cell receptor beta chains from one sample sequenced in a study of blood T cell repertoires in COVID-19. TCRdb's table, derived via immunoSEQ multiplex PCR, lists solely in-frame clones and lacks some. The sample yields roughly 200,000 clones, nearly 90% seen once. The sample taken for sequencing was PBMCs or T cells enriched from blood (not recorded which). The receptors shown here come from a woman aged 40 to 55 with acute COVID-19.

The V gene is TRBV12-5, the J gene TRBJ1-4, with 9 bases aligning to TRBD1. CDR3 size: 15 residues. Unmatched junction bases numbered 0, after V lost 1 base and J lost 3 bases. CDR1 is LGHNT, CDR2 FRNRAP, per germline. CDR3 coding DNA: TGTGCTAGTGGTTTGGGGACAGGGGCTAATGAAAAACTGTTTTTT. Its protein product is CASGLGTGANEKLFF. Looking up the rest from reference TRBV12-5 and TRBJ1-4 gives the full variable domain: DARVTQTPRHKVTEMGQEVTMRCQPILGHNTVFWYRQTMMQGLELLAYFRNRAPLDDSGMPKDRFSAEMPDATLATLKIQPSEPRDSAVYFCASGLGTGANEKLFFGSGTQLSVL.

The CDR3 sequence: CASTGTGNEQYF. The DNA for the CDR3 is TGTGCCAGTACCGGGACAGGGAACGAGCAGTACTTC. The chain is built from TRBV19 and TRBJ2-7; 9 bases are shared with TRBD1. The CDR3 is made up of 12 amino acids. Per germline, CDR1 LNHDA and CDR2 SQIVND (reference sequence). Trimming cost V 7 bases and J 5 bases; bases outside gene matches: 3.

This chain uses TRBV2 with TRBJ2-3; the D gene is possibly TRBD2 (6 bases). The germline V gene has CDR1 SNHLY and CDR2 FYNNEI. CDR3 size: 12 residues. The germline V and J ends were trimmed by 7 bases and 7 bases, with 12 bases remaining between them. DNA for the CDR3: TGTGCCAGCACGACACTAGCAAATACGCAGTATTTT. Encoded protein: CASTTLANTQYF. Full variable domain (outside the CDR3, taken from reference TRBV2 and TRBJ2-3): EPEVTQTPSHQVTQMGQEVILRCVPISNHLYFYWYRQILGQKVEFLVSFYNNEISEKSEIFDDQFSVERPDGSNFTLKIRSTKLEDSAMYFCASTTLANTQYFGPGTRLTVL.

The rearrangement links TRBV28 to TRBJ2-2, with 10 bases matching TRBD1. The junction had 7 bases not matched to a gene; V was cut back by 2 bases and J by 1 base. The CDR3 sequence is 18 residues long. Germline-derived CDR1 and CDR2 are MDHEN and SYDVKM. The CDR3 DNA reads as TGTGCCAGCAGTTTACCCCTGGGACAGGGGAGGAACACCGGGGAGCTGTTTTTT. Its protein product is CASSLPLGQGRNTGELFF.

J is TRBJ1-4 and V is TRBV5-1; 7 bases are shared with TRBD1. The length of the CDR3 is 16 residues. With V trimmed by 4 bases and J by 0 bases, 6 bases remained unmatched. The germline CDR1 and CDR2 sequences are SGHRS and YFSETQ. The CDR3 bases are TGCGCCAGCAGCAATGGGACAGTTCCAACTAATGAAAAACTGTTTTTT. Protein: CASSNGTVPTNEKLFF. The variable domain in full, with the rest retrieved from reference TRBV5-1 and TRBJ1-4, is KAGVTQTPRYLIKTRGQQVTLSCSPISGHRSVSWYQQTPGQGLQFLFEYFSETQRNKGNFPGRFSGRQFSNSRSEMNVSTLELGDSALYLCASSNGTVPTNEKLFFGSGTQLSVL.

The chain is built from TRBV4-2 and TRBJ2-1, with D tentatively TRBD1 (6 bases). The V end was cut by 2 bases, the J end by 1 base, with 18 bases between. This CDR3 has 18 amino acids. CDR1 LGHNA and CDR2 YNFKEQ come from the germline V gene. CDR3 residues: CASSQQPPQGTSYNEQFF. The CDR3 DNA sequence: TGTGCCAGCAGCCAACAACCCCCACAGGGCACTTCCTACAATGAGCAGTTCTTC.

This chain links TRBV19 with TRBJ1-3, with unresolved D. CDR1 and CDR2 from the germline V gene are LNHDA and SQIVND (reference sequence). The CDR3 is 14 amino acids. V was clipped by 3 bases and J by 0 bases, with 6 bases between them. The CDR3 DNA follows: TGTGCCAGTAGTATGACTGGCTCTGGAAACACCATATATTTT. Encoded protein: CASSMTGSGNTIYF.

The gene calls are TRBV30 and TRBJ1-1, with D possibly TRBD1 on 6 matching bases. With 3 bases removed from V and 5 bases from J, the gap between germline ends came to 16 bases. Germline CDR1 GTSNPN, CDR2 SVGIG (reference sequence). The CDR3 extends over 14 amino acids. The CDR3 loop reads CAWSTAGAWTEAFF. As DNA, the CDR3 is TGTGCCTGGAGCACCGCAGGGGCTTGGACTGAAGCTTTCTTT. Full variable domain (missing parts from reference TRBV30 and TRBJ1-1): SQTIHQWPATLVQPVGSPLSLECTVEGTSNPNLYWYRQAAGRGLQLLFYSVGIGQISSEVPQNLSASRPQDRQFILSSKKLLLSDSGFYLCAWSTAGAWTEAFFGQGTRLTVV.

The J gene is TRBJ2-3, the V gene TRBV5-4, with 11 positions matching TRBD1. CDR1 and CDR2 (germline): SGHNT, YYREEE (reference sequence). The CDR3 is made up of 14 amino acids. V lost 6 bases to trimming and J lost 5 bases; unmatched junction nucleotides: 5. The CDR3 region has the DNA TGTGCCAGCAACCGGGACAGGGGGTTAGATACGCAGTATTTT. This encodes CASNRDRGLDTQYF.

The V gene is TRBV4-2, the J gene TRBJ2-2; 8 bases line up with TRBD2. The germline V gene has CDR1 LGHNA and CDR2 YNFKEQ. The CDR3 spans 18 residues. With V trimmed by 4 bases and J by 4 bases, 14 bases remained unmatched. CDR3: CASSRGAAGGWSTGELFF. CDR3 coding DNA: TGTGCCAGCAGCCGGGGGGCGGCGGGAGGATGGTCCACCGGGGAGCTGTTTTTT.

The chain uses TRBV5-4 and TRBJ2-4; a weak D match, TRBD2 (5 bases). CDR1 and CDR2 from the germline V gene are SGHNT and YYREEE (reference sequence). The CDR3 has 15 amino acids. Trimming cost V 1 base and J 0 bases, with 8 bases left between them. CDR3 in amino acids: CASSLLEGAKNIQYF. The CDR3 DNA follows: TGTGCCAGCAGCTTGCTCGAGGGAGCCAAAAACATTCAGTACTTC. The variable domain in full, with the rest retrieved from reference TRBV5-4 and TRBJ2-4, is ETGVTQSPTHLIKTRGQQVTLRCSSQSGHNTVSWYQQALGQGPQFIFQYYREEENGRGNFPPRFSGLQFPNYSSELNVNALELDDSALYLCASSLLEGAKNIQYFGAGTRLSVL.

This sequence joins TRBV6-5 and TRBJ1-5; the D is unclear. Germline V gene lookup returns CDR1 MNHEY and CDR2 SVGAGI. Trimming left V 6 bases short and J 2 bases short, with 14 bases between. This CDR3 is 15 amino acids long. CDR3 region: CASSYISPGNQPQHF. CDR3 DNA: TGTGCCAGCAGCTATATCTCCCCGGGCAATCAGCCCCAGCATTTT.

This chain links TRBV19 with TRBJ2-1; possibly TRBD1 for D (6 bases). This CDR3 comprises 17 residues. The germline V gene has CDR1 LNHDA and CDR2 SQIVND (reference sequence). V was trimmed by 4 bases and J by 5 bases, leaving 21 bases between them. CDR3 DNA sequence: TGTGCCAGTAGTAAGCCCACAGGGTTCCAGACACACAATGAGCAGTTCTTC. It encodes CASSKPTGFQTHNEQFF.

The V and J genes are TRBV29-1 and TRBJ1-1; 7 nucleotides line up with TRBD1. The CDR3 loop spans 18 amino acids. With V trimmed by 7 bases and J by 0 bases, 20 bases remained unmatched. Germline V gives CDR1 SQVTM, CDR2 ANQGSEA. The DNA of the CDR3 is TGCAGCGCGGAGGAACAGGGGAAAGGGAGAGTCATGAACACTGAAGCTTTCTTT. Translating it yields CSAEEQGKGRVMNTEAFF.

V and J are TRBV7-9 and TRBJ2-7; weak D call: TRBD2 (5 bases). V was shortened by 5 bases and J by 4 bases, with 15 bases between the two germline ends. The CDR3 loop spans 14 amino acids. Germline V lookup: CDR1 SEHNR, CDR2 FQNEAQ (reference sequence). CDR3 region: CASSQTTYTYEQYF. The CDR3 region has the DNA TGTGCCAGCAGCCAGACTACGTACACATACGAGCAGTACTTC.

This clone was picked up a small number of times. In DNA form, the CDR3 reads TGTGCCAGCAGTAACGGACAGGGCGGATCACCCCTCCACTTT. Its translation: CASSNGQGGSPLHF. V is TRBV6-5 and J is TRBJ1-6, with 8 bases that match TRBD1. Germline CDR1 and CDR2: MNHEY and SVGAGI. V was pared by 5 bases and J by 10 bases, with 7 bases of the junction left unmatched. The CDR3 has 14 residues.

The rearrangement uses TRBV19 and TRBJ2-1; tentative D call: TRBD2 (5 bases). The CDR3 runs 14 residues. Trimming pared 4 bases from V and 4 bases from J, leaving 11 bases between. Germline CDR1 LNHDA, CDR2 SQIVND (reference sequence). CDR3 sequence: CASSTSTGYNEQFF. DNA for the CDR3: TGTGCCAGTAGTACGTCCACGGGGTACAATGAGCAGTTCTTC.

The sample holds one count of this clone. The chain employs TRBV4-3 and TRBJ2-1, with TRBD1 matching over 7 bases. The CDR3 extends over 14 amino acids. From germline, CDR1 is LGHNA and CDR2 YSLEER. J lost 6 bases, V lost 3 bases, and 5 bases had no gene match. The CDR3 here is CASSQPGQPNEQFF. The CDR3 DNA reads as TGCGCCAGCAGCCAGCCGGGACAGCCCAATGAGCAGTTCTTC.

The chain uses TRBV3-1 (or the pseudogene TRBV3-2) and TRBJ2-1; D unclear. Per the germline V gene, CDR1 is LGHDT and CDR2 is YNNKEL (reference sequence). V shed 1 base and J shed 2 bases, with 9 bases lying between them. The CDR3 sequence is 15 residues long. The CDR3 nucleotides read TGTGCCAGCAGCCAAGGTGGGCCCCCCTACAATGAGCAGTTCTTC. Amino acids: CASSQGGPPYNEQFF.

The CDR3 spells CATQSGFGLAGGDPTGEQYF. Here the CDR3 DNA reads TGTGCCACACAGAGTGGGTTTGGACTAGCGGGAGGAGACCCTACGGGGGAGCAGTACTTC. This chain joins TRBV15 and TRBJ2-7; 14 nucleotides agree with TRBD2. Germline V gene data show CDR1 as LNHNV and CDR2 as YYDKDF (reference sequence). CDR3 length: 20 amino acids. The junction had 26 bases not matched to a gene; V was cut back by 9 bases and J by 7 bases.

The chain recombines TRBV19 with TRBJ2-2; 16 nucleotides match TRBD2. Trimming cost V 5 bases and J 2 bases; bases outside gene matches: 5. The CDR3 has 18 residues. Germline CDR1 LNHDA, CDR2 SQIVND (reference sequence). The DNA for the CDR3 is TGTGCCAGTAGTCGGGGGACTAGCGGGAGGGCCAACACCGGGGAGCTGTTTTTT. Translated, it gives CASSRGTSGRANTGELFF.